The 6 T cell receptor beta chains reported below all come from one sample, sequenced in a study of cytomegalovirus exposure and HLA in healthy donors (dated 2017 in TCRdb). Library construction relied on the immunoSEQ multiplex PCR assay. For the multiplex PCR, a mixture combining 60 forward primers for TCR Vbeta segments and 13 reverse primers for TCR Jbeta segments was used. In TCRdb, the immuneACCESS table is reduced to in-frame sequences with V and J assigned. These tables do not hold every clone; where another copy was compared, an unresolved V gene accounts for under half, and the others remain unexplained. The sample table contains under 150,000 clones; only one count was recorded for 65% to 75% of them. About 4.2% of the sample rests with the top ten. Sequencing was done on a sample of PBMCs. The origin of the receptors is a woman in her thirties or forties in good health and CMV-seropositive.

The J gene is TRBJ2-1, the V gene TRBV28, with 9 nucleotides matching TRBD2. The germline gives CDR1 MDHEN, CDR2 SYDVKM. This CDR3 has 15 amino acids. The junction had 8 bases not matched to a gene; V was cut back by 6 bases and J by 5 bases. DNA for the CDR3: TGTGCCAGCAGGGGTAGCGGGAGCGGAGACAATGAGCAGTTCTTC. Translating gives CASRGSGSGDNEQFF.

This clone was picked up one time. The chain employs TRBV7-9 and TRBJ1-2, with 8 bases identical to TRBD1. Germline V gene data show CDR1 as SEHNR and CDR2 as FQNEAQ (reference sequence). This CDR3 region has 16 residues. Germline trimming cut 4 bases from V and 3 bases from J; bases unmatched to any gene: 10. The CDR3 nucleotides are TGTGCCAGCAGCTCTCTGGGACAGGTTCTCGACTATGGCTACACCTTC. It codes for CASSSLGQVLDYGYTF.

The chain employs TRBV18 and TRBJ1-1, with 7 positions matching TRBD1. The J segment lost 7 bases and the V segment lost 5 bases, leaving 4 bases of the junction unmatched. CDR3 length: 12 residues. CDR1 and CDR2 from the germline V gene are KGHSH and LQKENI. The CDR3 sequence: CASSTGTVEAFF. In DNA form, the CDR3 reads TGTGCCAGCTCAACCGGGACAGTTGAAGCTTTCTTT. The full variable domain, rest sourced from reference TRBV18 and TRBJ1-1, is NAGVMQNPRHLVRRRGQEARLRCSPMKGHSHVYWYRQLPEEGLKFMVYLQKENIIDESGMPKERFSAEFPKEGPSILRIQQVVRGDSAAYFCASSTGTVEAFFGQGTRLTVV.

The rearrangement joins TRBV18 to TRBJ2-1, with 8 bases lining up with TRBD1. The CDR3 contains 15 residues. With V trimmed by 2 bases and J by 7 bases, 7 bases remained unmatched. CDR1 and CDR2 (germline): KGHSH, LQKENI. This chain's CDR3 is CASSPGQGGGNEQFF. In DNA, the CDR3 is TGTGCCAGCTCACCAGGACAGGGAGGTGGTAATGAGCAGTTCTTC.

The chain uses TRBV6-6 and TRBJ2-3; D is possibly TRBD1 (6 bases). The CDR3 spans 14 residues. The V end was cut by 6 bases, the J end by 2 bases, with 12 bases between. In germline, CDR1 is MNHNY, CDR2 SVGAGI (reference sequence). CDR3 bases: TGTGCCAGCAGCGACGGACAGAACACAGATACGCAGTATTTT. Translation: CASSDGQNTDTQYF.

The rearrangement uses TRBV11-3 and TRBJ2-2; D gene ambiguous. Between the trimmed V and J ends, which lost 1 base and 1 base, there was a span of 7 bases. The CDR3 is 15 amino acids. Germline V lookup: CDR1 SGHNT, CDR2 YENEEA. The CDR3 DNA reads TGTGCCAGCAGCTTAGCGCGTCTGAACACCGGGGAGCTGTTTTTT. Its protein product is CASSLARLNTGELFF.